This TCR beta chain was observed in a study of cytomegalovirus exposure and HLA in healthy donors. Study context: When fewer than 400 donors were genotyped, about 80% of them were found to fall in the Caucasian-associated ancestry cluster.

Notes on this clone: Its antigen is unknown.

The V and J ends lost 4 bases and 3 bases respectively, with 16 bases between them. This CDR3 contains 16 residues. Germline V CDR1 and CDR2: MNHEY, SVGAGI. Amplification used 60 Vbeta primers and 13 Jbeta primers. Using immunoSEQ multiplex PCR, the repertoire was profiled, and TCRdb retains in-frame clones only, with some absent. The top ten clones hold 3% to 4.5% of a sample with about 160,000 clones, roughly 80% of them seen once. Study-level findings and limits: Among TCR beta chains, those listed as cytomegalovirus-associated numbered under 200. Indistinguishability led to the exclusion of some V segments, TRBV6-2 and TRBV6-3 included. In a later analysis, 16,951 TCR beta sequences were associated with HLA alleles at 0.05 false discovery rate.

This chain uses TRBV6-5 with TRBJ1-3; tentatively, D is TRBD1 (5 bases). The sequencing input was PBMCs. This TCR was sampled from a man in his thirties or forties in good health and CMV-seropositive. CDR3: CASSSTGVGFGNTIYF. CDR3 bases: TGTGCCAGCAGTTCTACAGGAGTGGGCTTTGGAAACACCATATATTTT.